Given below is one T cell receptor beta chain in context. This specimen comes from a study of blood T cell repertoires in COVID-19. There are 15 residues in the CDR3. Germline V CDR1 and CDR2: SGHRS, YFSETQ. Trimming took 0 bases from V and 7 from J; bases not matched to a gene: 8. This table comes from immunoSEQ multiplex PCR, and its TCRdb copy is limited to in-frame clones, with some not included. The table includes some 14,000 clones, around 74% detected once. The receptor comes from a woman of 80 years or more with acute or convalescent COVID-19. The sample was peripheral blood. The J gene is TRBJ1-2, the V gene TRBV5-1; 8 nucleotides agree with TRBD1. The CDR3 protein is CASSLDSGDRGGYTF. The CDR3 DNA reads TGCGCCAGCAGCTTGGACAGCGGAGACAGGGGTGGCTACACCTTC.